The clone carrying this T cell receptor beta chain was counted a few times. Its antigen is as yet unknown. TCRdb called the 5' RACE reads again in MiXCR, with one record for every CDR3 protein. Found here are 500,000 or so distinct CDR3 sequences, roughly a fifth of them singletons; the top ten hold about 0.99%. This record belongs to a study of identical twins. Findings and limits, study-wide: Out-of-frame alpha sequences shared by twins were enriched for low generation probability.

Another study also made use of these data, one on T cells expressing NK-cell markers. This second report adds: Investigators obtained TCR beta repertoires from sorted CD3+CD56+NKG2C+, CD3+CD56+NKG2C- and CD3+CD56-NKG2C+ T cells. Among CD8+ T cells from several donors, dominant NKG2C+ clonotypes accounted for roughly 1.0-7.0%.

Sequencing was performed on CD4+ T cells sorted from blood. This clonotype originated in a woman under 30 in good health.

CDR3 in DNA: TGTGCCAGCAGGAACGGGAACTACGAGCAGTACTTC. Protein: CASRNGNYEQYF. The chain links TRBV27 to TRBJ2-7; possible D gene TRBD2, 5 bases. This CDR3 has 12 residues. Germline CDR1 and CDR2: MNHEY and SMNVEV (reference sequence). The V end was cut by 6 bases, the J end by 3 bases, with 9 bases between.